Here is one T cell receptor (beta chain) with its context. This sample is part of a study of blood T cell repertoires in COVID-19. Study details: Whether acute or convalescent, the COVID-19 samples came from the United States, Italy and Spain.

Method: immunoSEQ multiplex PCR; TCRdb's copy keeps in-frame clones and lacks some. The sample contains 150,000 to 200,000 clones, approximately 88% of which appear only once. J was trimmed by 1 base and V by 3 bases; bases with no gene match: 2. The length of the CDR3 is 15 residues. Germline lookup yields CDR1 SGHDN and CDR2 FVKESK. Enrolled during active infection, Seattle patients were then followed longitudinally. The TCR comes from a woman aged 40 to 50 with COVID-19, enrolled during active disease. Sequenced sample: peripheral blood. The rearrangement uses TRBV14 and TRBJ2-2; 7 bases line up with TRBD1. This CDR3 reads CASSQDRKNTGELFF. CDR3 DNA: TGTGCCAGCAGCCAGGACAGGAAGAACACCGGGGAGCTGTTTTTT.